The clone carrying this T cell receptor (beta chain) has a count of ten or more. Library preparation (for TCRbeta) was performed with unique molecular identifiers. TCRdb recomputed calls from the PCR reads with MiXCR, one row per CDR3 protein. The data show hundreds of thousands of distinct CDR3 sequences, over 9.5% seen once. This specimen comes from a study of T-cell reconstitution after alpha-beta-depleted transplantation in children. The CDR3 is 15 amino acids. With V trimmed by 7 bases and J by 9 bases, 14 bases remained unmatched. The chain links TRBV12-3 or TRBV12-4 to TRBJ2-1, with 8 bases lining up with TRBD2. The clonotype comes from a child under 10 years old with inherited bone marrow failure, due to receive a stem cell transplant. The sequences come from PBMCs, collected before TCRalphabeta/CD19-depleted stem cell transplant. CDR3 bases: TGTGCCAGCACCATCGGGAGGGCCTCGGTGAGTGAGCAGTTCTTC. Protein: CASTIGRASVSEQFF.